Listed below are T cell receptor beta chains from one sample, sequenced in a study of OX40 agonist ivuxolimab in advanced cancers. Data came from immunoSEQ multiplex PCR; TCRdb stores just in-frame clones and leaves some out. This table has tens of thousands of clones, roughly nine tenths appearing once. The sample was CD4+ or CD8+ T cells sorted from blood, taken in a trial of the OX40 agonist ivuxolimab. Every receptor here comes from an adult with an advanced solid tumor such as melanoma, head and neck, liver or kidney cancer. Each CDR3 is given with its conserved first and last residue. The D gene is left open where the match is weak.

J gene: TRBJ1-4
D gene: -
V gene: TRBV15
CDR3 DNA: TGTGCCACCAGCAGAATTACGGCAGGGAATGAAAAACTGTTTTTT
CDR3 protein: CATSRITAGNEKLFF

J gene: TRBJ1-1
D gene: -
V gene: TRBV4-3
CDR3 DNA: TGCGCCAGCAGCCAAGACCTGAACACTGAAGCTTTCTTT
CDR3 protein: CASSQDLNTEAFF

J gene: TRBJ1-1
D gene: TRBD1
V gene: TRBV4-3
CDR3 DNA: TGCGCCAGCAGCCAAGATTTGCCAGGGGGCGAATTGAGCACTGAAGCTTTCTTT
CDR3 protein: CASSQDLPGGELSTEAFF

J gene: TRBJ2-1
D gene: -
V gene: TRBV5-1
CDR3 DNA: TGCGCCAGCAGAGGGGACAATGAGCAGTTCTTC
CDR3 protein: CASRGDNEQFF

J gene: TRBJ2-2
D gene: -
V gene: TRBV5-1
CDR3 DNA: TGCGCCAGCAGCATCAGCGACAGGTCGAACACCGGGGAGCTGTTTTTT
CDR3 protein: CASSISDRSNTGELFF

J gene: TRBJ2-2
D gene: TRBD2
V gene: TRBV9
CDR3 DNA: TGTGCCAGCAGCGTGGGAGGGAGAGGGGTCGGGGAGCTGTTTTTT
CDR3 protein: CASSVGGRGVGELFF

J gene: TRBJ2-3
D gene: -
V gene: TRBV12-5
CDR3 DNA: TGTGCTAGTGGTAGGGACGGCTATACGCAGTATTTT
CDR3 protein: CASGRDGYTQYF

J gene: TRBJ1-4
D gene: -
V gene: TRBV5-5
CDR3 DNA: TGTGCCAGCAGCCGGTGGGGGGCCGTTAATGAAAAACTGTTTTTT
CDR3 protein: CASSRWGAVNEKLFF

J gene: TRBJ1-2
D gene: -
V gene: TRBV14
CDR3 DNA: TGTGCCAGCAGCCAAGGGTTGGGGCGCTACACCTTC
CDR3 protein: CASSQGLGRYTF

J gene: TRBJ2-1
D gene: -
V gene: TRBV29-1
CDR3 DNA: TGCAGCGTTGGGATTTTACTCCGGAGCTCCTACAATGAGCAGTTCTTC
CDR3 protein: CSVGILLRSSYNEQFF

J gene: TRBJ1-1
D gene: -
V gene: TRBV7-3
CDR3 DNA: TGTGCCAGCAGCTTAGAGGGAGATGAGACTGAAGCTTTCTTT
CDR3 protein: CASSLEGDETEAFF

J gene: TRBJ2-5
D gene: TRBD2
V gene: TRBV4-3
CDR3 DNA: TGCGCCAGCAGCCAAGAACTAGCGGACCAAGAGACCCAGTACTTC
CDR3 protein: CASSQELADQETQYF

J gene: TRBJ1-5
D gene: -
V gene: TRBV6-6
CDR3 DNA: TGTGCCAGCAGTTACATTAAGGAGCAGCGATATCAGCCCCAGCATTTT
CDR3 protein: CASSYIKEQRYQPQHF

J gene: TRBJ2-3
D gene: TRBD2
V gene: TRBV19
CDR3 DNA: TGTGCCAGTAGGCCCAAAACAGGACTAGCGGGGGAGGGTAGCACAGATACGCAGTATTTT
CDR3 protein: CASRPKTGLAGEGSTDTQYF

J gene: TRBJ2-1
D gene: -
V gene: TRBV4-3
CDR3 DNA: TGCGCCAGCAGCCAAACCTATAAGAACAATGAGCAGTTCTTC
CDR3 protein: CASSQTYKNNEQFF